The rows below give T cell receptor beta chains drawn from one sample of a study of blood T cell repertoires in COVID-19. Here immunoSEQ multiplex PCR was the method, and the copy in TCRdb shows in-frame clones only, minus some. The sample yields roughly 260,000 clones, roughly 87% seen once. The sample consisted of peripheral blood. Receptors were obtained from a woman between 45 and 60 years old who had recovered from COVID-19. Both conserved end residues are part of each CDR3. Fields, in order: V gene, D gene, clone size, J gene, CDR3 DNA, CDR3 protein. D genes are given only for firm matches. Size is stated for part of the rows, as once, few or many counts, or as a class when the clone is expanded.

TRBV5-1	NA	NA	TRBJ2-2	TGCGCCAGCAGCGATTCTCGGGTTATCGGGGAGCTGTTTTTT	CASSDSRVIGELFF
TRBV27	NA	NA	TRBJ1-1	TGTGCCAGCAGTACACAATCCATGAACACTGAAGCTTTCTTT	CASSTQSMNTEAFF
TRBV7-9	TRBD1	NA	TRBJ1-2	TGTGCCAGCAGCTTAGAAGTGGGACAGGGAAACTATGGCTACACCTTC	CASSLEVGQGNYGYTF
TRBV7-8	NA	few	TRBJ1-5	TGTGCCAGCAGCCTTCAGGGGCTCAATCAGCCCCAGCATTTT	CASSLQGLNQPQHF
TRBV11-3	NA	NA	TRBJ2-2	TGTGCCAGCAGCTCAGGGGTAGCTGGGGAGCTGTTTTTT	CASSSGVAGELFF
TRBV13	NA	NA	TRBJ2-7	TGTGCCAGCAGCTTATCGTTATCAGGGGCGTCCTACGAGCAGTACTTC	CASSLSLSGASYEQYF
TRBV29-1	NA	NA	TRBJ1-1	TGCAGCGTTGTGGGCGGGGTGGCTGAAGCTTTCTTT	CSVVGGVAEAFF
TRBV6-5	TRBD1	NA	TRBJ1-6	TGTGCCAGCAGTACCGGGGACAGCCCTAATTCACCCCTCCACTTT	CASSTGDSPNSPLHF
TRBV19	NA	NA	TRBJ1-4	TGTGCCAGTAGTCGGCCAGGCGATTCCTCAACTAATGAAAAACTGTTTTTT	CASSRPGDSSTNEKLFF
TRBV7-2	NA	once	TRBJ2-1	TGTGCCAGCAGCTTAATCATCCCAAACAATGAGCAGTTCTTC	CASSLIIPNNEQFF
TRBV12-3/TRBV12-4	NA	few	TRBJ1-5	TGTGCCAGCAGTTTTGCGGGCAATCAGCCCCAGCATTTT	CASSFAGNQPQHF
TRBV5-1	NA	NA	TRBJ1-1	TGCGCCAGCAGCTTACAGGGTAGGGTCCCTGAAGCTTTCTTT	CASSLQGRVPEAFF
TRBV9	NA	few	TRBJ2-7	TGTGCCAGCAGCGGGGCGACAGGAGGAAACTTCTACGAGCAGTACTTC	CASSGATGGNFYEQYF
TRBV25-1	NA	NA	TRBJ1-1	TGTGCCAGCAGTGAATACCCCGTCGGGGGGCAGAGGGATGCTTTCTTT	CASSEYPVGGQRDAFF
TRBV6-2/TRBV6-3	NA	NA	TRBJ2-2	TGTGCCAGCAGTTACTCGGTCGACAGACCGAACACCGGGGAGCTGTTTTTT	CASSYSVDRPNTGELFF
TRBV19	TRBD2	NA	TRBJ2-5	TGTGCCAGTAGTAAGTTGCGGGAGGGGTTCCAAGAGACCCAGTACTTC	CASSKLREGFQETQYF
TRBV11-2	NA	NA	TRBJ1-1	TGTGCCAGCAGCCGTATAGTGAACACTGAAGCTTTCTTT	CASSRIVNTEAFF